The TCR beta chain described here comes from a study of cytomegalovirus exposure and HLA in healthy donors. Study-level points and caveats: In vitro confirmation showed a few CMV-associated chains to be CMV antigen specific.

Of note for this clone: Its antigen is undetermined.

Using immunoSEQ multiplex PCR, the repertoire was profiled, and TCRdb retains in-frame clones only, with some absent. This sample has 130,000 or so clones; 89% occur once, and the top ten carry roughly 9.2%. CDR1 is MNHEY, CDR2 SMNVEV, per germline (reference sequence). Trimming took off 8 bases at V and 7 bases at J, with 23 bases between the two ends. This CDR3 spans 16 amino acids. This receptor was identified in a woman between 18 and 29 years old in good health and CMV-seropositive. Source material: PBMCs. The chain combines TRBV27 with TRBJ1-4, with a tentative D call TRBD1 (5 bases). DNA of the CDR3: TGTGCCAGCCGAACTCTCAGGGTTGGGGCCGGTGAAAAACTGTTTTTT. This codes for CASRTLRVGAGEKLFF.